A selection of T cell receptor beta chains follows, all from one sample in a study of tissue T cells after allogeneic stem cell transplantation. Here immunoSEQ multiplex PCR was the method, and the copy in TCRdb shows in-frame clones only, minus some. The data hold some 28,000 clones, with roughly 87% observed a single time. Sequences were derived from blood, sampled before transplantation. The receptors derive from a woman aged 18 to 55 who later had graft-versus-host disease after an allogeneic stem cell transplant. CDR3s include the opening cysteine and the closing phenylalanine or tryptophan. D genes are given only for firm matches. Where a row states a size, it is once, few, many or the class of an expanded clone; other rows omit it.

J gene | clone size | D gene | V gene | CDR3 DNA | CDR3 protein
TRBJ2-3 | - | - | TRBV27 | TGTGCCAGCTCGCCCGAGGGTAGTCGGTTTTCAGATACGCAGTATTTT | CASSPEGSRFSDTQYF
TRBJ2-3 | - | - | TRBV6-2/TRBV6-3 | TGTGCCAGCAGTCTCACAGGGTTCGGGCCAGATACGCAGTATTTT | CASSLTGFGPDTQYF
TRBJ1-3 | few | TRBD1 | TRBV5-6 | TGTGCCAGCAGCTTTCGGGACAGACGCTCTGGAAACACCATATATTTT | CASSFRDRRSGNTIYF
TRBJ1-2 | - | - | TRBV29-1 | TGCAGCGTTGAAGCCAGGGCTAACTATGGCTACACCTTC | CSVEARANYGYTF
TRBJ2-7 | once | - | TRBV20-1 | TGCAGTGCTAGTAGTGGACTATCCTACGAGCAGTACTTC | CSASSGLSYEQYF
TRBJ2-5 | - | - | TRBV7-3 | TGTGCCAGCAGCCCAGGGAATGGGGCTCAAGAGACCCAGTACTTC | CASSPGNGAQETQYF
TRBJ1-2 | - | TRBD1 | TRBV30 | TGTGCCTGGAGTGTACTGAGTCAGGGACAGAGACTTAACTATGGCTACACCTTC | CAWSVLSQGQRLNYGYTF
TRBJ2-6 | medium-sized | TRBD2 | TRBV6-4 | TGTGCCAGCAGTGACTCTAGCGGGAGTGGGGCCAACGTCCTGACTTTC | CASSDSSGSGANVLTF
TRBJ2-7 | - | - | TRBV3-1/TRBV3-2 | TGTGCCAGCAGCCAAAACTGGCAGTCCTCCTACGAGCAGTACTTC | CASSQNWQSSYEQYF
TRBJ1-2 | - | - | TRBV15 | TGTGCCACCAGCAGAGATTACGAGGGCTACACCTTC | CATSRDYEGYTF
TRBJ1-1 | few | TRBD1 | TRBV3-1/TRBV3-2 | TGTGCCAGCAGCCAGGCCGGACAGGGGGGAACTGAAGCTTTCTTT | CASSQAGQGGTEAFF
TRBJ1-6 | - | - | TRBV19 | TGTGCCAGTAAGCAGGGGATAGGATCACCCCTCCACTTT | CASKQGIGSPLHF
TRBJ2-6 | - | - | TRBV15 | TGTGCCACCAGCAGAGACAGGGCCTCTGGGGCCAACGTCCTGACTTTC | CATSRDRASGANVLTF
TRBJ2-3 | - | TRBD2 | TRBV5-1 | TGCGCCAGCAGCCCGGACAGCGGGAGAGGCACAGATACGCAGTATTTT | CASSPDSGRGTDTQYF
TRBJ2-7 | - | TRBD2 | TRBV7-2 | TGTGCCAGCAGCAAGCGACTAGCTCTTAGCGAGCAGTACTTC | CASSKRLALSEQYF
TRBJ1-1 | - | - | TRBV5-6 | TGTGCCAGCAGCTTGGGACTTAAAAACACTGAAGCTTTCTTT | CASSLGLKNTEAFF
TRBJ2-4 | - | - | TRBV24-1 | TGTGCCACCAGTACCGCCGGGCCAGGGACCAAAAACATTCAGTACTTC | CATSTAGPGTKNIQYF
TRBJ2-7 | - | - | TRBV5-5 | TGTGCCAGCAGCTTGGAGAGAGGACTGACCTACGAGCAGTACTTC | CASSLERGLTYEQYF
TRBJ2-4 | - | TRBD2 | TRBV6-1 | TGTGCCAGCAGTGAAGAACTAGCGGGAGCCCACATTCAGTACTTC | CASSEELAGAHIQYF
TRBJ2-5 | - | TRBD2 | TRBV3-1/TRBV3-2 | TGTGCCAGCAGCCAAGGACTAGCGGGACTCGGGCTCCAAGAGACCCAGTACTTC | CASSQGLAGLGLQETQYF
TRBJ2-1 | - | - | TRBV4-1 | TGCGCCAGCAGCCTTAGACAGAACAATGAGCAGTTCTTC | CASSLRQNNEQFF
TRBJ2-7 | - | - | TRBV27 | TGTGCCAGCAGTCCATCCTCCGGAACGGTGTCCTACGAGCAGTACTTC | CASSPSSGTVSYEQYF
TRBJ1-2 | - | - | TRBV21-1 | TGTGCCAGCAGCAAAGGACAGGAGGATGGCTACACCTTC | CASSKGQEDGYTF
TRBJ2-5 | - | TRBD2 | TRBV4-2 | TGTGCCAGCAGCCCCCTACTAGCGGACCAAGAGACCCAGTACTTC | CASSPLLADQETQYF
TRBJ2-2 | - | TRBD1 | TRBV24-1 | TGTGCCACCAGTGCGGGGACAGGGCTCACCGGGGAGCTGTTTTTT | CATSAGTGLTGELFF
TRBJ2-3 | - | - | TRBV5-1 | TGCGCCAGCAGCCCCGCCGTGACCCAGCAAGTGGATACGCAGTATTTT | CASSPAVTQQVDTQYF
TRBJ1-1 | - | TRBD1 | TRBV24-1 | TGTGCCACCAGTGATTCGACACAGGGGGACACTGAAGCTTTCTTT | CATSDSTQGDTEAFF
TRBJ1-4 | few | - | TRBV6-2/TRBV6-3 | TGTGCCAGCAGTTACTCGAGCGGGGGGAATGAAAAACTGTTTTTT | CASSYSSGGNEKLFF
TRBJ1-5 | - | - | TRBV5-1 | TGCGCCAGCAGCTTGGGAATAGGAGTCCAGCCCCAGCATTTT | CASSLGIGVQPQHF
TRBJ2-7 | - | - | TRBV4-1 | TGCGCCAGCAGCCATATCGGGACTGGAAACTACGAGCAGTACTTC | CASSHIGTGNYEQYF
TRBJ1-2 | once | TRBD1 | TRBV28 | TGTGCCAGCAGTCCGCCTTTCGGGACAGAGAAGTTTAACTATGGCTACACCTTC | CASSPPFGTEKFNYGYTF
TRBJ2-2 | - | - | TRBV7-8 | TGTGCCAGCAGCGCACGACAGGAATCGGCCGGGGAGCTGTTTTTT | CASSARQESAGELFF
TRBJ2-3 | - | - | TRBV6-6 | TGTGCCAGCAACACAGATACGCAGTATTTT | CASNTDTQYF
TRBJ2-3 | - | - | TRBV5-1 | TGCGCCAGCAGCGTGGGACCCGTAGCAGATACGCAGTATTTT | CASSVGPVADTQYF
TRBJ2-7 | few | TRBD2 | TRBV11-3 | TGTGCCAGCAGCCCCTCGGGACTAGCGGGGTACGAGCAGTACTTC | CASSPSGLAGYEQYF
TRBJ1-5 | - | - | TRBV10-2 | TGCGCCAGCAGTGAGGGCCAGTACAATCAGCCCCAGCATTTT | CASSEGQYNQPQHF
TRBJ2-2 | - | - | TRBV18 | TGTGCCAGCTCACCAACATTCAGGGTGTCAGGGTCCACCGGGGAGCTGTTTTTT | CASSPTFRVSGSTGELFF
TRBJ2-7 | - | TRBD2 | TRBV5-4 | TGTGCCAGCAGCCAGCAGCGGGGAGGGCCCGAGCAGTACTTC | CASSQQRGGPEQYF
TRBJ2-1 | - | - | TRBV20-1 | TGCAGTGCTAGTAGTCCAGAGCAGTTCTTC | CSASSPEQFF
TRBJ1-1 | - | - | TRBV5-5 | TGTGCCAGCAGCTTCCGTGGCGGAAACACTGAAGCTTTCTTT | CASSFRGGNTEAFF
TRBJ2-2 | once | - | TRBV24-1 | TGTGCCACCAGTGAATTACAGGGTACCGGGGAGCTGTTTTTT | CATSELQGTGELFF
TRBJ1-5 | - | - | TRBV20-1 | TGCAGTGCCAACCGGGAAAAGGCCCAGCATTTT | CSANREKAQHF
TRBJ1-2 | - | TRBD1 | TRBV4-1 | TGCGCCAGCAGCCAAGCAGTGACAGGGAACTATGGCTACACCTTC | CASSQAVTGNYGYTF
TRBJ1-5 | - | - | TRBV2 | TGTGCCAGCAGCCCCGACCTGAATCAGCCCCAGCATTTT | CASSPDLNQPQHF
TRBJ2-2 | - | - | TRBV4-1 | TGCGCCAGCAGCCTCGAGGGCCGAGGGACCGGGGAGCTGTTTTTT | CASSLEGRGTGELFF
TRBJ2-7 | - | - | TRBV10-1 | TGCGCCAGCAGTGAGTCAAGGGGCCACGAGCAGTACTTC | CASSESRGHEQYF
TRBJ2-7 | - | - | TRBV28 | TGTGCCAGCAGTTCCATCACCTACGAGCAGTACTTC | CASSSITYEQYF
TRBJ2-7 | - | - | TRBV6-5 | TGTGCCAGCAGCCCAGGGACCTACGAGCAGTACTTC | CASSPGTYEQYF
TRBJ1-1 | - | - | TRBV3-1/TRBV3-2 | TGTGCCAGCAGCCAAGTTGAATACGGGAACAGGTTATACACTGAAGCTTTCTTT | CASSQVEYGNRLYTEAFF
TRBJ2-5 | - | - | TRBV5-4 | TGTGCCAGCAGCTTGGAGGGGACCCAGTACTTC | CASSLEGTQYF
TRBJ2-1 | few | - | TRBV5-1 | TGCGCCAGCAGCTTGGGTCCTAGCTCCCAAAGCGATGAGCAGTTCTTC | CASSLGPSSQSDEQFF
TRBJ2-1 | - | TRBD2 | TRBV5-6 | TGTGCCAGCAGCTCCCGAGGAGCGGGATATAATGAGCAGTTCTTC | CASSSRGAGYNEQFF
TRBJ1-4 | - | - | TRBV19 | TGTGCCAGTAGTGGGAGGAAGGGGGGTGAAAAACTGTTTTTT | CASSGRKGGEKLFF
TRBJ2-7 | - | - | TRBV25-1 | TGTGCCAGCAGTCAGGCAGGCAACTACGAGCAGTACTTC | CASSQAGNYEQYF
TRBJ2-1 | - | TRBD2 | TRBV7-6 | TGTGCCAGCAGTCCCGGGACTACCAATGAGCAGTTCTTC | CASSPGTTNEQFF
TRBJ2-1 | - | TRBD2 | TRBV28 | TGTGCCAGCCCCCCGCCTAGCGGGCGAAGCTCCTACAATGAGCAGTTCTTC | CASPPPSGRSSYNEQFF
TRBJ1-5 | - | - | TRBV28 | TGTGCCAGCAGCCTAATTCATCAGCCCCAGCATTTT | CASSLIHQPQHF